The clone carrying this T cell receptor beta chain appeared a few times. MiXCR, applied by TCRdb to the 5' RACE reads, yields one record per CDR3 protein. The table includes roughly 36,000 distinct CDR3 sequences, about 6% detected once. As to time point: sample taken at primary tumor resection. Sequencing was performed on whole RNA extracted from tumor and nontumor lung tissue, or from frozen PBMC, and the material was left unsorted. Untreated early-stage non-small cell lung cancer patients, 72 in total, were the donors. This specimen belongs to a study of spatial heterogeneity in lung cancer. Across the study: Consistently, beta-chain sequences turned up in larger numbers than alpha-chain sequences did.

The source is a male donor with early-stage non-small cell lung cancer. The sample here was PBMCs, taken at surgery.

The CDR3 nucleotides read TGTGCCAGCAGCTTACATGGAACGTCTGACGAGCAGTACTTC. This encodes CASSLHGTSDEQYF. The chain has TRBV7-2 and TRBJ2-7; D not resolved. Trimming cost V 2 bases and J 5 bases, with 13 bases left between them. The CDR3 has 14 residues. Germline CDR1 reads SGHTA; CDR2 reads FQGNSA.